What follows are 5 T cell receptor beta chains derived from one specimen sequenced in a study of T cells in Graves' hyperthyroidism and ophthalmopathy. Regions amplified from RNA transcripts were the TCR beta CDR3 regions. Initially, a first-round RT-PCR of the TCR CDR3 employed the HTBI primer set. MiXCR was run by TCRdb on the multiplex PCR reads, yielding one entry per CDR3 protein. The repertoire holds hundreds of thousands of distinct CDR3 sequences, about 15% seen once, with under 15% in the top ten. The sample taken for sequencing was blood. These receptors were taken from a young man with Graves' ophthalmopathy.

This clonotype was detected only a few times. The chain carries TRBV29-1 and TRBJ1-4; D ambiguous. Trimming removed 3 bases from V and 5 bases from J, with 10 bases in between. In germline, CDR1 is SQVTM, CDR2 ANQGSEA. CDR3 length equals 13 residues. The CDR3 DNA follows: TGCAGCGTTGACGTAGCGGGGAATGAAAAACTGTTTTTT. Its protein product is CSVDVAGNEKLFF.

In nucleotides, the CDR3 is TGTGCCAGCAGTTCCGCGGGACAAAAAGAGACCCAGTACTTC. This sequence encodes CASSSAGQKETQYF. The chain is built from TRBV27 and TRBJ2-5; D assignment may be TRBD1 or TRBD2 (6 bases each). The CDR3 has 14 residues. Trimming took off 4 bases at V and 3 bases at J, with 12 bases between the two ends. Germline CDR1 and CDR2: MNHEY and SMNVEV (reference sequence).

The chain combines TRBV5-1 with TRBJ2-5; D may match TRBD1 or TRBD2 (6 bases each). The CDR3 consists of 16 residues. Germline V gives CDR1 SGHRS, CDR2 YFSETQ. V was cut by 0 bases and J by 2 bases, with 14 bases left in between. The CDR3 protein is CASSLEGGRGQETQYF. CDR3 bases: TGCGCCAGCAGCTTGGAGGGGGGCCGTGGGCAAGAGACCCAGTACTTC.

This clonotype was detected many times. The chain employs TRBV5-1 and TRBJ2-1; possibly TRBD1 or TRBD2 for D (5 bases each). Germline V lookup: CDR1 SGHRS, CDR2 YFSETQ. V dropped 4 bases and J dropped 10 bases, with 15 bases sitting between them. The CDR3 runs 13 residues. CDR3 nucleotides: TGCGCCAGCAGCCCCGAGAGGGGCGTCGAGCAGTTCTTC. The encoded protein is CASSPERGVEQFF.

This chain uses TRBV20-1 with TRBJ1-5; 10 positions match TRBD1. The germline V gene encodes CDR1 DFQATT and CDR2 SNEGSKA (reference sequence). Germline trimming cut 5 bases from V and 0 bases from J; bases unmatched to any gene: 13. CDR3 length equals 18 residues. The CDR3 region has the DNA TGCAGTGCTCTAGACCGGGACAGGGGAGACTATAGCAATCAGCCCCAGCATTTT. Protein product: CSALDRDRGDYSNQPQHF.